This TCR beta chain is from a study of control samples from healthy donors and cancer patients. Germline loops: CDR1 SGDLS, CDR2 YYNGEE. Trimming pared 4 bases from V and 4 bases from J, leaving 6 bases between. The CDR3 sequence is 12 residues long. Data came from immunoSEQ multiplex PCR; TCRdb stores just in-frame clones and leaves some out. The table records over 65,000 clones, 85% to 90% of them present only once. V and J are TRBV9 and TRBJ2-1; unclear D gene. The TCR comes from a woman in her forties or fifties with colorectal cancer. Sequencing input: PBMCs. CDR3 protein: CASSPQYNEQFF. The CDR3 nucleotides are TGTGCCAGCAGCCCGCAATACAATGAGCAGTTCTTC.